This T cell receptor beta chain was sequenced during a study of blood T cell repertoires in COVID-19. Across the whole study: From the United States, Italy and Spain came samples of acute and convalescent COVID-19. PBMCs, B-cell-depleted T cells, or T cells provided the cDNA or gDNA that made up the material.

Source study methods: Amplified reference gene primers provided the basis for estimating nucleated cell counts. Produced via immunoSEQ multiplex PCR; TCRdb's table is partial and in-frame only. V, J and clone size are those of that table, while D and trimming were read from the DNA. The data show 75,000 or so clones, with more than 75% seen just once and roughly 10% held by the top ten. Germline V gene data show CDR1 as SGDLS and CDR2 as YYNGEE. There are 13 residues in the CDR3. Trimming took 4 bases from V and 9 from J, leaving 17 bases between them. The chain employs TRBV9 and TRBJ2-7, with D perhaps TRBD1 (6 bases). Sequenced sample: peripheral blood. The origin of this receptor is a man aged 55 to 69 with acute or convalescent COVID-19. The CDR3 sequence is CASSPGASTVQYF. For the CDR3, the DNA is TGTGCCAGCAGCCCAGGGGCGTCGACAGTGCAGTACTTC. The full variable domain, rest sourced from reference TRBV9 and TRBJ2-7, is DSGVTQTPKHLITATGQRVTLRCSPRSGDLSVYWYQQSLDQGLQFLIQYYNGEERAKGNILERFSAQQFPDLHSELNLSSLELGDSALYFCASSPGASTVQYFGPGTRLTVT.